This entry lists 5 T cell receptor beta chains sequenced from one sample in a study of T cell responses to AZD1222 COVID-19 vaccine. Data came from immunoSEQ multiplex PCR; TCRdb stores just in-frame clones and leaves some out. Here the sample spans approximately 200,000 clones, about 90% being singletons. The input for sequencing was peripheral blood, taken on day 0 of AZD1222 vaccination. The source is an adult in good health.

This clone was picked up one time. The V gene is TRBV3-1 (or the pseudogene TRBV3-2), the J gene TRBJ1-2; 10 nucleotides agree with TRBD1. The germline V gene encodes CDR1 LGHDT and CDR2 YNNKEL (reference sequence). The CDR3 sequence is 13 residues long. Losses at the gene ends were 3 bases for V and 8 bases for J; bases not matched to a gene: 3. The CDR3 nucleotides are TGTGCCAGCAGCCAGGGACAGGGGTTGGGCTACACCTTC. Amino acids: CASSQGQGLGYTF.

The chain recombines TRBV30 with TRBJ2-5; D is possibly TRBD1 (6 bases). In germline, CDR1 is GTSNPN, CDR2 SVGIG (reference sequence). V was pared by 5 bases and J by 5 bases, with 21 bases between. The CDR3 is made up of 15 amino acids. CDR3 protein: CAWGSLGAGLETQYF. The CDR3 DNA reads TGTGCCTGGGGTTCGCTGGGGGCCGGGTTGGAGACCCAGTACTTC.

The V gene is TRBV6-4, the J gene TRBJ2-7, with 9 bases aligning to TRBD1. The junction had 4 bases not matched to a gene; V was cut back by 4 bases and J by 3 bases. CDR3 length: 14 residues. Germline CDR1 and CDR2: MRHNA and SNTAGT. CDR3 nucleotide sequence: TGTGCCAGCAGTGCAGGGACAGGGAGCTACGAGCAGTACTTC. Translating it yields CASSAGTGSYEQYF.

The chain has TRBV4-2 and TRBJ1-2; D is unresolved. Germline assignment: CDR1 LGHNA and CDR2 YNFKEQ. V gave up 0 bases and J gave up 5 bases, with 13 bases separating them. The CDR3 totals 15 residues. CDR3 nucleotides: TGTGCCAGCAGCCAAGACTTCATGGTCGGATATGGCTACACCTTC. Translating gives CASSQDFMVGYGYTF.

The chain links TRBV4-3 to TRBJ1-4; D not resolved. The CDR3 sequence is 16 residues long. Trimming left V 0 bases short and J 7 bases short, with 15 bases between. CDR1 and CDR2 (germline): LGHNA, YSLEER. The DNA of the CDR3 is TGCGCCAGCAGCCAAGATCGCCATATGGGTGGTGAAAAACTGTTTTTT. Translation gives CASSQDRHMGGEKLFF.